This T cell receptor (beta chain) comes out of a study of spatial heterogeneity in lung cancer. About the research overall: Detection consistently captured more beta-chain sequences than alpha-chain sequences. An average of more than ten raw reads was observed per unique TCR and UMI combination.

Worth noting for this clonotype: The antigen remains undetermined.

Study results and limitations: Ubiquitous expanded tumor TCRs surfaced in blood more at resection than they did at follow-up.

Described time point: blood at routine non-recurrence follow-up after resection. Unsorted whole RNA samples from tumor, nontumor lung or frozen PBMC were sequenced. CDR1 SGHVS and CDR2 FNYEAQ come from the germline V gene. The CDR3 consists of 19 residues. V lost 2 bases to trimming and J lost 6 bases; unmatched junction nucleotides: 10. TCRdb re-derived calls from the 5' RACE reads in MiXCR, one entry per CDR3 protein. The table records 39,000 or so distinct CDR3 sequences, about 10% of them present only once. The J gene is TRBJ2-1, the V gene TRBV7-6; TRBD2 matches 16 bases. Sequenced material: PBMCs, taken at follow-up. The source of this sequence is a female donor with early-stage non-small cell lung cancer. CDR3: CASSLRPPGTSGGANEQFF. DNA of the CDR3: TGTGCCAGCAGCTTAAGACCTCCCGGGACTAGCGGGGGGGCCAATGAGCAGTTCTTC.